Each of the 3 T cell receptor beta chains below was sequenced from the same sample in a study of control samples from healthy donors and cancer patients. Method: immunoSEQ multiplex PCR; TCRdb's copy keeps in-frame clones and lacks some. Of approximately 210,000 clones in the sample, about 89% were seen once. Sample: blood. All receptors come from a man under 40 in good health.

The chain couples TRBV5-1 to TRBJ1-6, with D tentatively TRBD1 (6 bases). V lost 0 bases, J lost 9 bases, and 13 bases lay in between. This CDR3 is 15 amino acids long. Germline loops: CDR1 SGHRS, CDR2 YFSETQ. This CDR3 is CASSLDRAKGSPLHF. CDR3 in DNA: TGCGCCAGCAGCTTGGACAGGGCTAAGGGTTCACCCCTCCACTTT.

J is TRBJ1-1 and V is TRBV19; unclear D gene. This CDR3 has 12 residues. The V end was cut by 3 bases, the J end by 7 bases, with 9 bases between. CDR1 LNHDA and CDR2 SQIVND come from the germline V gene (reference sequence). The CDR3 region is CASSIVSGEAFF. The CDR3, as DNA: TGTGCCAGTAGTATTGTCAGTGGTGAAGCTTTCTTT.

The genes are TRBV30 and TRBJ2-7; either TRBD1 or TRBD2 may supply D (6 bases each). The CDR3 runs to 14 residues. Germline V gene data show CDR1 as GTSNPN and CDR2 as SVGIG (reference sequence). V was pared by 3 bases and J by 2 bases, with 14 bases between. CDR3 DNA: TGTGCCTGGAGCCTTGGGGGGCGGCCCTACGAGCAGTACTTC. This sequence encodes CAWSLGGRPYEQYF. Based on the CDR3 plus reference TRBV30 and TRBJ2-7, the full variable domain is SQTIHQWPATLVQPVGSPLSLECTVEGTSNPNLYWYRQAAGRGLQLLFYSVGIGQISSEVPQNLSASRPQDRQFILSSKKLLLSDSGFYLCAWSLGGRPYEQYFGPGTRLTVT.